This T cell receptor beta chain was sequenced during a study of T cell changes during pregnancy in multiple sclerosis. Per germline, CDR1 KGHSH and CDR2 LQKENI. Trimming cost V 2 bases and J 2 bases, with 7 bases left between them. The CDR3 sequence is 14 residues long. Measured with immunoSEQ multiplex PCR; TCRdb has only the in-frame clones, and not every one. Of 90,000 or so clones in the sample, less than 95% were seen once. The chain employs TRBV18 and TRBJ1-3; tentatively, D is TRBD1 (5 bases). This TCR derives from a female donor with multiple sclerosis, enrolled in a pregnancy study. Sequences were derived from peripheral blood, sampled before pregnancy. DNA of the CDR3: TGTGCCAGCTCACCAGGGGCGACTGGAAACACCATATATTTT. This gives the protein CASSPGATGNTIYF.